This T cell receptor (beta chain) was profiled in a study of PD-1 blockade in classical Hodgkin lymphoma. Study conclusions and caveats: Those starting nivolumab under 1 year post-ASCT were excluded. Underlying causes for the observed repertoire differences were not defined, possibly disease activity or prior therapy. Baseline diversity was lower in partial responders and progressors than complete responders. With CD4+ cells, TCR diversity rose significantly by C4D1, but not with CD8+ cells.

The time point denotes: cycle 4 day 1 (C4D1), after less than 7 weeks of nivolumab. Relapse after autologous stem cell transplantation occurred in every patient, and brentuximab vedotin exposure varied. TCRdb's copy holds only in-frame clones and misses some; the assay was immunoSEQ multiplex PCR. Of some 48,000 clones in the sample, roughly 80% were seen once. Turning to this clone: Its antigen is currently unknown.

Germline CDR1 reads WNHNN; CDR2 reads SYGVQD (reference sequence). The CDR3 extends over 15 amino acids. V lost 0 bases, J lost 6 bases, and 13 bases lay in between. This chain links TRBV10-1 with TRBJ2-3; D not resolved. This material consisted of peripheral blood mononuclear cells (PBMCs), taken before the fourth cycle of nivolumab. This sequence originates from a human donor with classical Hodgkin lymphoma. CDR3 sequence reads: CASSESPSTKDTQYF. The CDR3 DNA follows: TGCGCCAGCAGTGAGTCCCCATCCACGAAGGATACGCAGTATTTT.